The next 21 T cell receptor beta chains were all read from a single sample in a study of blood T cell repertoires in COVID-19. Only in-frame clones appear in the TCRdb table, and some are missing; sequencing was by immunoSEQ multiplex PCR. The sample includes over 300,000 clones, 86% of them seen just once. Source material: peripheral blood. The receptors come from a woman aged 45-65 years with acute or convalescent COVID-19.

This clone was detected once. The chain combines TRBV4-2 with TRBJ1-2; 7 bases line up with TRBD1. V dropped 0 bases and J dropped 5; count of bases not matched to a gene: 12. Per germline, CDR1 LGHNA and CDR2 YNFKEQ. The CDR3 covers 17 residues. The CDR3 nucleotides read TGTGCCAGCAGCCAAGAAACGACAGGGAGAACTGTTTATGGCTACACCTTC. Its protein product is CASSQETTGRTVYGYTF.

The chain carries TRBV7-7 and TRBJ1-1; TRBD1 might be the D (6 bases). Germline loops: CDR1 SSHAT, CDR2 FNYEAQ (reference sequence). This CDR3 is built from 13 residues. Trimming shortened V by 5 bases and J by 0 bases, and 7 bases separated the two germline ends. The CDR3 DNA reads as TGTGCCAGCAGCCGGACAGTGAACACTGAAGCTTTCTTT. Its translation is CASSRTVNTEAFF.

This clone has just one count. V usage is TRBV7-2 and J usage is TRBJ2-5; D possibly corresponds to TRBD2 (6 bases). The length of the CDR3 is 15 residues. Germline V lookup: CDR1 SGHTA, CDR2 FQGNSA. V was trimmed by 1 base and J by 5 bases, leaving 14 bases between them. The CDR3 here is CASSLGLAGGETQYF. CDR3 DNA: TGTGCCAGCAGCTTAGGATTAGCCGGAGGGGAGACCCAGTACTTC.

CDR3 loop: CASSLTSGRARSYNEQFF. The CDR3 region has the DNA TGTGCCAGCAGCCTGACTAGCGGGAGGGCCCGGTCCTACAATGAGCAGTTCTTC. The chain combines TRBV28 with TRBJ2-1; TRBD2 matches at 14 bases. CDR3 length: 18 residues. Trimming took 6 bases from V and 1 from J; bases not matched to a gene: 8. The V gene's germline CDR1 is MDHEN and CDR2 SYDVKM. The complete variable domain, with remaining parts taken from reference TRBV28 and TRBJ2-1, reads DVKVTQSSRYLVKRTGEKVFLECVQDMDHENMFWYRQDPGLGLRLIYFSYDVKMKEKGDIPEGYSVSREKKERFSLILESASTNQTSMYLCASSLTSGRARSYNEQFFGPGTRLTVL.

Written as DNA, the CDR3 is TGTGCCAGCCGGCAGGGGGCAGGTCAGCCCCAGCATTTT. Its protein is CASRQGAGQPQHF. The genes are TRBV7-2 and TRBJ1-5, with TRBD1 identical over 8 bases. Germline trimming cut 8 bases from V and 6 bases from J; bases unmatched to any gene: 6. The CDR3 runs 13 residues. CDR1 and CDR2 (germline): SGHTA, FQGNSA.

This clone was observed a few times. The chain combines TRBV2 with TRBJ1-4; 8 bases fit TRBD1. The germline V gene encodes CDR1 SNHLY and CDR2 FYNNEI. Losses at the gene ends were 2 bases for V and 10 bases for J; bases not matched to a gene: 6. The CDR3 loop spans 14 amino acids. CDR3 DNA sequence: TGTGCCAGCAGTGAATCCCCAGGGGGCCGAAAACTGTTTTTT. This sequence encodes CASSESPGGRKLFF.

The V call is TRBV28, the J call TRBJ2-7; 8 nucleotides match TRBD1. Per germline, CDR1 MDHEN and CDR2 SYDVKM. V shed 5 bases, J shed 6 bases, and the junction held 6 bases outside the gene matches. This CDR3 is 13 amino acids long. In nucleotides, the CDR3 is TGTGCCAGCAGTCGGGACAGGAAGGGCGAGCAGTACTTC. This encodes CASSRDRKGEQYF.

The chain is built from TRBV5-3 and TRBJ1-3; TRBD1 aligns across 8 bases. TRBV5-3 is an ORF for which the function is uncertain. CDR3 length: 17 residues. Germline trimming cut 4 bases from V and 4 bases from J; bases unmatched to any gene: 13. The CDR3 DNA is TGTGCCAGAAGCATCCTGCGACAGGGGACACCCGGAAACACCATATATTTT. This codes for CARSILRQGTPGNTIYF.

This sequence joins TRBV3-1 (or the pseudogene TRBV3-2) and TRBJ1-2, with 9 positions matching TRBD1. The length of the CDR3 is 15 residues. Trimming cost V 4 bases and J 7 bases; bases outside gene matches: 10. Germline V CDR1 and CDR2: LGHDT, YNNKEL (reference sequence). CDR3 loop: CASSRSGQGTSGYTF. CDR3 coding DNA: TGTGCCAGCAGCCGATCCGGACAGGGGACAAGTGGCTACACCTTC.

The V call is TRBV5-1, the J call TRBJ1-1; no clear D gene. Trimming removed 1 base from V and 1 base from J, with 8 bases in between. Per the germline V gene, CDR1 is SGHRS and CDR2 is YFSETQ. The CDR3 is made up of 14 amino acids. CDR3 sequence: CASSLLDTNTEAFF. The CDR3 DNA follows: TGCGCCAGCAGCTTGCTCGACACGAACACTGAAGCTTTCTTT.

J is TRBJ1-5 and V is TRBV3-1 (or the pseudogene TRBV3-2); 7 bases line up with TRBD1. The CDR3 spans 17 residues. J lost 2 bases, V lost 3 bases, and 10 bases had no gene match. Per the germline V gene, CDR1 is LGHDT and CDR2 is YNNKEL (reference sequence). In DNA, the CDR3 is TGTGCCAGCAGCCAGGAGACAGGGCTAGGGGGCAATCAGCCCCAGCATTTT. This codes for CASSQETGLGGNQPQHF.

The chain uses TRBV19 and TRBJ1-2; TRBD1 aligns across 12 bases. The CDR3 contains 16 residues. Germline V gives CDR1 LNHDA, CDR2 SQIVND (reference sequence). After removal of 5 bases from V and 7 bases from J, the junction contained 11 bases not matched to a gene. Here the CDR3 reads CASSPRPGQGASGYTF. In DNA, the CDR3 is TGTGCCAGTAGTCCTCGTCCGGGACAGGGGGCAAGTGGCTACACCTTC.

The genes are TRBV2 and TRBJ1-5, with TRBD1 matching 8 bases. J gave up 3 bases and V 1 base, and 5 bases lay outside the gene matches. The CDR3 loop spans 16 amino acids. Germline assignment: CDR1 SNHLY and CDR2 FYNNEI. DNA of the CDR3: TGTGCCAGCAGTGAAGACAGGGGGATGGTCAATCAGCCCCAGCATTTT. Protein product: CASSEDRGMVNQPQHF.

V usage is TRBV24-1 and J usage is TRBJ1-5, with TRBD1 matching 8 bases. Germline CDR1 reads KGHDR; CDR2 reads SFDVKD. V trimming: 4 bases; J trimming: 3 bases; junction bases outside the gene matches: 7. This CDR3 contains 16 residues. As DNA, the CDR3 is TGTGCCACCAGTGAGTCCGACAGGGGATACAATCAGCCCCAGCATTTT. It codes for CATSESDRGYNQPQHF.

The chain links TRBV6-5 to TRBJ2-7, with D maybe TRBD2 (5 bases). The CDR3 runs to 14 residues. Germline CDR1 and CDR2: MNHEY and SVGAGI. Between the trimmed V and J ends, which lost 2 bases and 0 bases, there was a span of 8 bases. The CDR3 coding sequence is TGTGCCAGCAGTTACGACCGGGACTCCTACGAGCAGTACTTC. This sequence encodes CASSYDRDSYEQYF.

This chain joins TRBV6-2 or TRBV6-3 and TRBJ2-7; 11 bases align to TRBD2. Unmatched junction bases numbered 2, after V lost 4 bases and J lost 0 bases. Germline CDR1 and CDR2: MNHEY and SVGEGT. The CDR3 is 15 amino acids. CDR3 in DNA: TGTGCCAGCAGTTTACTAGCGGGAGACTCCTACGAGCAGTACTTC. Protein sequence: CASSLLAGDSYEQYF.

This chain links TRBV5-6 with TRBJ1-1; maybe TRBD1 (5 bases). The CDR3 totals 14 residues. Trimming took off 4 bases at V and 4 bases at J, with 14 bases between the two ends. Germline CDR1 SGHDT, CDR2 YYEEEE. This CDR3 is CASSVPGLGTEAFF. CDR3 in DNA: TGTGCCAGCAGCGTTCCAGGGCTGGGCACTGAAGCTTTCTTT.

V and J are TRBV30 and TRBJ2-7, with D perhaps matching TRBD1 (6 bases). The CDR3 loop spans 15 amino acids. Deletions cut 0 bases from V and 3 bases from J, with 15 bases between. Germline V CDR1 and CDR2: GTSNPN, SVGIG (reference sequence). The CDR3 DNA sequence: TGTGCCTGGAGTGTACTAGGACAGCTGAACTACGAGCAGTACTTC. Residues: CAWSVLGQLNYEQYF.

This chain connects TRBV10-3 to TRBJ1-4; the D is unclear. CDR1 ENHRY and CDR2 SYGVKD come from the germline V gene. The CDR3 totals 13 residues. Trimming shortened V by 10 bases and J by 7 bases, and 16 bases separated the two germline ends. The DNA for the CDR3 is TGTGCCAGCAGCAGCGGCGAGTCTGAAAAACTGTTTTTT. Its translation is CASSSGESEKLFF.

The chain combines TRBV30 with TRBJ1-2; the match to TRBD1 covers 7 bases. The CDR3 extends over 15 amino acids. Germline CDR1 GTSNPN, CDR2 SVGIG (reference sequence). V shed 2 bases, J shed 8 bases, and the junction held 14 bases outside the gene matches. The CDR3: CAWSPTGEGARGYTF. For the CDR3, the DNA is TGTGCCTGGAGTCCAACAGGAGAGGGGGCGCGGGGCTACACCTTC.

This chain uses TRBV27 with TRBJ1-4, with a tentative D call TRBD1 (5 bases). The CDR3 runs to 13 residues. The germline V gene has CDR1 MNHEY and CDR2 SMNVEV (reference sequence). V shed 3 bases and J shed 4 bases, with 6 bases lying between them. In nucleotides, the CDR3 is TGTGCCAGCAGTTTCCAGGGTAATGAAAAACTGTTTTTT. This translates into CASSFQGNEKLFF.